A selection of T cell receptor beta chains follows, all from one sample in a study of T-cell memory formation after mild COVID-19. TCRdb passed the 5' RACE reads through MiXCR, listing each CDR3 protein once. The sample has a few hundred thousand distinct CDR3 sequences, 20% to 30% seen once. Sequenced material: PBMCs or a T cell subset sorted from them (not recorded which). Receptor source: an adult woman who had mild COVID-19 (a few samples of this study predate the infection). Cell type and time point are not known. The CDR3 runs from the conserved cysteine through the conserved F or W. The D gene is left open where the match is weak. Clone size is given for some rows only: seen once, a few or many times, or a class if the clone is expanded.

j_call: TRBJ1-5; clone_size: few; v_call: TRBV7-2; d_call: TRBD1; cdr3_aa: CASSRGQGANQPQHF; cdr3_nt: TGTGCCAGCAGCCGGGGACAGGGGGCAAATCAGCCCCAGCATTTT
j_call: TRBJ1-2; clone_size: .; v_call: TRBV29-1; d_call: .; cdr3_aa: CSVGRINKVGYTF; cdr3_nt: TGCAGCGTGGGACGCATAAATAAGGTTGGCTACACCTTC
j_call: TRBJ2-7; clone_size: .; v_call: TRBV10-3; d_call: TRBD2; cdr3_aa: CAISDGLEAYEQYF; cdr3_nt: TGTGCCATCAGTGATGGACTAGAGGCCTACGAGCAGTACTTC
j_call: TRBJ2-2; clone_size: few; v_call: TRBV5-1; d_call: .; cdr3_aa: CASSFPREAVTGELFF; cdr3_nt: TGCGCCAGCAGCTTTCCGAGGGAAGCAGTCACCGGGGAGCTGTTTTTT
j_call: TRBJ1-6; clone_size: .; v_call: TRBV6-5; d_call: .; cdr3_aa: CASTTEGFRGSPLHF; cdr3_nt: TGTGCCAGCACCACGGAGGGATTTAGGGGTTCACCCCTCCACTTT
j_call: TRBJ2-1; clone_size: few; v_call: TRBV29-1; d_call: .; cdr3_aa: CSVRSIVSYNEQFF; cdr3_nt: TGCAGCGTTCGATCGATTGTATCCTACAATGAGCAGTTCTTC
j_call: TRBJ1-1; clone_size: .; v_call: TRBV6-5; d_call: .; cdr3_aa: CASSSPSGATEAFF; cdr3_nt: TGTGCCAGCAGTTCGCCGTCGGGGGCCACTGAAGCTTTCTTT
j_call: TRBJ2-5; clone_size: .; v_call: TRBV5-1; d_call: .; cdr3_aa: CASSLDTRQETQYF; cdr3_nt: TGCGCCAGCAGCTTGGACACCAGACAAGAGACCCAGTACTTC
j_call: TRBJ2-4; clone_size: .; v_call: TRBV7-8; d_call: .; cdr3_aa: CASSLRGIAKNIQYF; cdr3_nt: TGTGCCAGCAGCTTACGCGGGATAGCCAAAAACATTCAGTACTTC
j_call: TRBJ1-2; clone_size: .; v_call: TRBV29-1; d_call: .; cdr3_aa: CSVVGQWALFYGYTF; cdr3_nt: TGCAGCGTTGTAGGACAGTGGGCTTTATTCTATGGCTACACCTTC
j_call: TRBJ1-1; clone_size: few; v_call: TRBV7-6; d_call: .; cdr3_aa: CASSLVLGPTEAFF; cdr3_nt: TGTGCCAGCAGCTTAGTTTTGGGACCCACTGAAGCTTTCTTT
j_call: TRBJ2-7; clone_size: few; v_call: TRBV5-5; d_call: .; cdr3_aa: CASSPAPYEQYF; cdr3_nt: TGTGCCAGCAGTCCGGCCCCCTACGAGCAGTACTTC
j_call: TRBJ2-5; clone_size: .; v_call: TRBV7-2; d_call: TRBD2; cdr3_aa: CASSSGGVSETQYF; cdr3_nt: TGTGCCAGCAGCTCCGGGGGGGTTTCAGAGACCCAGTACTTC
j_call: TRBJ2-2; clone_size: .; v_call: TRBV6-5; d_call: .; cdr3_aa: CASSRDDRESGNTGELFF; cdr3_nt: TGTGCCAGCAGTCGCGACGACAGAGAGTCTGGTAACACCGGGGAGCTGTTTTTT
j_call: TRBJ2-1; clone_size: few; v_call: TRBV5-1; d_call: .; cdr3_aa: CASSLGTGQYNEQFF; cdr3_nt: TGCGCCAGCAGCTTGGGAACGGGTCAGTACAATGAGCAGTTCTTC
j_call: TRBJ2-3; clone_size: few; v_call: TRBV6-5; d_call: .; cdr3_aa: CASSYRTTPGRDTQYF; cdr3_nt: TGTGCCAGCAGTTACAGGACAACCCCTGGTCGAGATACGCAGTATTTT
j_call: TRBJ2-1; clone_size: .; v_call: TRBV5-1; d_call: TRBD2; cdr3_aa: CASSLNVPSGYNEQFF; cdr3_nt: TGCGCCAGCAGCTTGAATGTTCCTAGCGGGTACAACGAGCAGTTCTTC
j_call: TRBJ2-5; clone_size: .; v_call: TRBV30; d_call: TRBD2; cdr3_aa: CAWRVAGVETQYF; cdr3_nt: TGTGCCTGGAGAGTAGCGGGGGTGGAGACCCAGTACTTC
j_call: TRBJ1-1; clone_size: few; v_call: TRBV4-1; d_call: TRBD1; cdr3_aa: CASSQDGTGSNTEAFF; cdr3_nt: TGCGCCAGCAGCCAAGATGGGACAGGGTCGAACACTGAAGCTTTCTTT
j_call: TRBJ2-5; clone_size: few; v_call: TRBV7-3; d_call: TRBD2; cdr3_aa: CASSAGTSGIIETQYF; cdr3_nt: TGTGCCAGCAGCGCCGGGACTAGCGGGATTATAGAGACCCAGTACTTC
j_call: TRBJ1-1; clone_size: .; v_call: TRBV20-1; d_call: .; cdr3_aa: CSAVGFTEAFF; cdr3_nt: TGCAGTGCTGTGGGTTTCACTGAAGCTTTCTTT
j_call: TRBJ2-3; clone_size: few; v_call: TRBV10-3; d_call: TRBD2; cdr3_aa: CAISESPTSGGRSGTDTQYF; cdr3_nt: TGTGCCATCAGTGAGTCCCCGACTAGCGGGGGGCGGAGTGGCACAGATACGCAGTATTTT
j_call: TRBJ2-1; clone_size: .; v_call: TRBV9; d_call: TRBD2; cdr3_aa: CASSVGGGWADEQFF; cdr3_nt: TGTGCCAGCAGCGTAGGCGGGGGGTGGGCGGATGAGCAGTTCTTC
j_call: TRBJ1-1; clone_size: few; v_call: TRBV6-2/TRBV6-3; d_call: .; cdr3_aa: CASSYGPLNTEAFF; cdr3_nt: TGTGCCAGCAGTTACGGGCCTCTTAACACTGAAGCTTTCTTT
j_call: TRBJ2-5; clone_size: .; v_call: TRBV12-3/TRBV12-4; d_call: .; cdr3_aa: CASSSIQGEGQETQYF; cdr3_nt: TGTGCCAGCAGTTCGATACAGGGAGAGGGGCAAGAGACCCAGTACTTC
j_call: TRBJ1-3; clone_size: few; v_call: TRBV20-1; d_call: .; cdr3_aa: CSTIKDGNTIYF; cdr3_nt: TGCAGTACTATAAAGGACGGAAACACCATATATTTT
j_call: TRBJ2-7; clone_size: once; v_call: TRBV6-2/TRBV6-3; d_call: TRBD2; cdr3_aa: CASSQGLAGDWYEQYF; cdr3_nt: TGTGCCAGCAGTCAAGGACTAGCGGGAGACTGGTACGAGCAGTACTTC
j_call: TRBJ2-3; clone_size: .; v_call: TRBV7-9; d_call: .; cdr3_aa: CASSLALGPSTDTQYF; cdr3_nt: TGTGCCAGCAGCTTAGCACTGGGGCCTAGCACAGATACGCAGTATTTT
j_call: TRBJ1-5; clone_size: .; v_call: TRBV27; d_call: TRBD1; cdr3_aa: CASSSTGDRQPQHF; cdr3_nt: TGTGCCAGCAGTTCGACAGGGGACAGACAGCCCCAGCATTTT
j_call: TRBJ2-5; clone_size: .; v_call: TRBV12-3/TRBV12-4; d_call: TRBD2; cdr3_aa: CASSYLGLAGRTQYF; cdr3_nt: TGTGCCAGCAGTTACCTTGGACTAGCGGGGCGGACCCAGTACTTC
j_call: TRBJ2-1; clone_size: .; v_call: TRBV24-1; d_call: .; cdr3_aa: CATSDLRQNEQFF; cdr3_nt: TGTGCCACCAGTGATTTGCGGCAAAATGAGCAGTTCTTC
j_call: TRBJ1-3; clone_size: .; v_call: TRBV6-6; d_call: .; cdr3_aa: CASQGSGNTIYF; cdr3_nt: TGTGCCAGTCAGGGCTCTGGAAACACCATATATTTT
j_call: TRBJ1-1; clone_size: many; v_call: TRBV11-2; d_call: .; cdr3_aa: CASSTETGTPGKAFF; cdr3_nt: TGTGCCAGCAGCACAGAAACCGGGACTCCTGGGAAAGCTTTCTTT
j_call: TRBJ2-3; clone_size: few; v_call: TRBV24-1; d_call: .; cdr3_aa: CATSDEGGWRADTQYF; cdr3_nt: TGTGCCACCAGTGATGAAGGGGGATGGCGGGCAGATACGCAGTATTTT
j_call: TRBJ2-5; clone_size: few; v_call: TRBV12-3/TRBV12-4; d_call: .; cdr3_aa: CASSLRARLVGETQYF; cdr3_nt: TGTGCCAGCAGTTTAAGGGCACGCCTGGTGGGGGAGACCCAGTACTTC
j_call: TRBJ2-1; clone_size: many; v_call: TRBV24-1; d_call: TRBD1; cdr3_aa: CATRNTGTGGNEQFF; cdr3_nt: TGTGCCACCAGGAACACCGGGACAGGTGGTAATGAGCAGTTCTTC
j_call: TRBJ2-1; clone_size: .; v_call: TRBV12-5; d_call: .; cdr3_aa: CASGLGYNEQFF; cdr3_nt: TGTGCTAGTGGTTTGGGATACAATGAGCAGTTCTTC
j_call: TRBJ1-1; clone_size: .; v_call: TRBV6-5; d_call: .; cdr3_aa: CASSYSPRVTEAFF; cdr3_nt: TGTGCCAGCAGTTACTCGCCGAGGGTAACTGAAGCTTTCTTT
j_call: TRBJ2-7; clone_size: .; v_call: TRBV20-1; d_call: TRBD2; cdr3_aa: CSARRGGSYEQYF; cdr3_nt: TGCAGTGCTAGAAGGGGCGGGAGCTACGAGCAGTACTTC
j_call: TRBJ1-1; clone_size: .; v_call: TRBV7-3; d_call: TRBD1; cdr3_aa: CASSSRTGEAFF; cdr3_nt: TGTGCCAGCAGCTCGAGGACAGGTGAAGCTTTCTTT
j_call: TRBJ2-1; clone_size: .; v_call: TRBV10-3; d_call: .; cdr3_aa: CAIRGGYNEQFF; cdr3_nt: TGTGCCATCAGGGGAGGCTACAATGAGCAGTTCTTC
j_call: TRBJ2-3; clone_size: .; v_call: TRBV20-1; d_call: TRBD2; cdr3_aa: CSASGTSGSYRDTQYF; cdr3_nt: TGCAGTGCCTCGGGGACTAGCGGGAGTTATAGAGATACGCAGTATTTT
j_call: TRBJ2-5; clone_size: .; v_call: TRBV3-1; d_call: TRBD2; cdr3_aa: CASRTSVGETQYF; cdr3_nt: TGTGCCAGCAGAACTAGCGTCGGAGAGACCCAGTACTTC
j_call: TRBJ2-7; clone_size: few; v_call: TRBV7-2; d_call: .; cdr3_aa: CASHRGGGAYEQYF; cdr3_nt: TGTGCCAGCCACAGGGGGGGAGGTGCCTACGAGCAGTACTTC
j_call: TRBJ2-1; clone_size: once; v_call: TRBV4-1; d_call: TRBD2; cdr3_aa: CASRHVAGNEQFF; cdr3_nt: TGCGCCAGCAGGCATGTAGCGGGAAATGAGCAGTTCTTC